This passage covers 9 T cell receptor beta chains from one sample sequenced in a study of blood T cell repertoires in COVID-19. Using immunoSEQ multiplex PCR, the repertoire was profiled, and TCRdb retains in-frame clones only, with some absent. This sample has roughly 180,000 clones, with about 86% found just once. Input material: peripheral blood. Receptors were obtained from a young man with acute or convalescent COVID-19.

The chain uses TRBV3-1 (or the pseudogene TRBV3-2) and TRBJ1-6; 8 nucleotides line up with TRBD1. Germline V CDR1 and CDR2: LGHDT, YNNKEL (reference sequence). The CDR3 covers 16 residues. J lost 9 bases, V lost 2 bases, and 9 bases had no gene match. CDR3 region: CASSQRRGQGGSPLHF. CDR3 DNA: TGTGCCAGCAGCCAAAGAAGAGGACAGGGAGGTTCACCCCTCCACTTT.

The genes are TRBV7-9 and TRBJ1-2; the D is unclear. Per germline, CDR1 SEHNR and CDR2 FQNEAQ (reference sequence). V shed 5 bases and J shed 4 bases, with 8 bases lying between them. This CDR3 comprises 12 residues. CDR3 region: CASSALGYGYTF. CDR3 nucleotide sequence: TGTGCCAGCAGCGCCCTAGGCTATGGCTACACCTTC. The whole variable domain, filled in from reference TRBV7-9 and TRBJ1-2, reads DTGVSQNPRHKITKRGQNVTFRCDPISEHNRLYWYRQTLGQGPEFLTYFQNEAQLEKSRLLSDRFSAERPKGSFSTLEIQRTEQGDSAMYLCASSALGYGYTFGSGTRLTVV.

The rearrangement joins TRBV25-1 to TRBJ2-3; a possible D gene is TRBD1 (6 bases). Germline CDR1 is MGHDK and CDR2 is SYGVNS. The CDR3 is 15 amino acids. Trimming shortened V by 3 bases and J by 6 bases, and 16 bases separated the two germline ends. CDR3 DNA: TGTGCCAGCAGTGACCCCACTAGTAGGGGGGATACGCAGTATTTT. It codes for CASSDPTSRGDTQYF.

The CDR3, as DNA: TGCGCCAGCACCCAAATTCCCGGGGGGAACACTGAAGCTTTCTTT. Amino acid sequence: CASTQIPGGNTEAFF. The chain has TRBV5-1 and TRBJ1-1, with D perhaps TRBD1 (5 bases). Germline V gene lookup returns CDR1 SGHRS and CDR2 YFSETQ. This CDR3 comprises 15 residues. Trimming stripped 6 bases from V and 1 base from J, with 16 bases between.

This sequence joins TRBV27 and TRBJ1-5, with TRBD1 matching over 9 bases. This CDR3 region has 15 residues. The trim removed 4 bases at V and 2 bases at J, leaving 3 bases unmatched. Germline V lookup: CDR1 MNHEY, CDR2 SMNVEV (reference sequence). The DNA for the CDR3 is TGTGCCAGCAGTTGGCACAGGGGGCGCAATCAGCCCCAGCATTTT. Translated: CASSWHRGRNQPQHF.

The CDR3 DNA sequence: TGCGCCAGCAGCCAAGTGGGACAGGGGGCTTACGAGCAGTACTTC. Protein sequence: CASSQVGQGAYEQYF. V gene TRBV4-1 combines with J gene TRBJ2-7, with TRBD1 matching over 12 bases. The junction had 2 bases not matched to a gene; V was cut back by 1 base and J by 4 bases. Germline V gene sequence: CDR1 MGHRA, CDR2 YSYEKL. The CDR3 covers 15 residues.

DNA of the CDR3: TGCGCCAGCAGTGTACCAGGGACTGGGGCCAACGTCCTGACTTTC. It is translated as CASSVPGTGANVLTF. V gene TRBV10-2 combines with J gene TRBJ2-6; D might be TRBD1 (5 bases). The V end was cut by 4 bases, the J end by 2 bases, with 9 bases between. Per the germline V gene, CDR1 is WSHSY and CDR2 is SAAADI. The CDR3 has 15 residues.

V is TRBV19 and J is TRBJ2-7, with D tentatively TRBD1 (6 bases). The CDR3 loop spans 16 amino acids. CDR1 is LNHDA and CDR2 is SQIVND in the germline V gene (reference sequence). Trimming removed 8 bases at V and 0 bases at J, with 20 bases between. The CDR3 coding sequence is TGTGCCAGTCCACCTCAGCGGACAGAGGGCTCCTACGAGCAGTACGTC. It translates to CASPPQRTEGSYEQYV.

This sequence joins TRBV5-6 and TRBJ1-2, with a weak D call TRBD1 (5 bases). V was trimmed by 5 bases and J by 7 bases, leaving 9 bases between them. Germline lookup yields CDR1 SGHDT and CDR2 YYEEEE. This CDR3 spans 11 amino acids. The CDR3 nucleotides read TGTGCCAGCAGGGGAAGGGGTGGCTACACCTTC. Its protein product is CASRGRGGYTF. Based on the CDR3 plus reference TRBV5-6 and TRBJ1-2, the full variable domain is DAGVTQSPTHLIKTRGQQVTLRCSPKSGHDTVSWYQQALGQGPQFIFQYYEEEERQRGNFPDRFSGHQFPNYSSELNVNALLLGDSALYLCASRGRGGYTFGSGTRLTVV.